This T cell receptor beta chain is from a study of vaccination and CD4 T cells after COVID-19. Across the whole study: Samples were collected from three convalescent patients on day 14 and on days 161 to 241 after vaccination. Study observations and caveats: Early post-infection timepoints were not included, and relatively few convalescent patients were studied. The authors identified 304 of 307 vaccine-specific clones in convalescent patients as spike mono-reactive.

Time point defined: late sampling 161 to 241 days after vaccination in a few convalescent patients. One entry per CDR3 protein, called by TCRdb with MiXCR from the PCR reads. The table lists 25,000 to 30,000 distinct CDR3 sequences, roughly 51% of them singletons. CDR1 and CDR2 (germline): LNHDA, SQIVND (reference sequence). V trimming: 10 bases; J trimming: 2 bases; junction bases outside the gene matches: 10. The CDR3 loop spans 15 amino acids. For this clonotype: What it binds is not known.

This specimen was CD4+ T cells from blood, taken about 7 months after SARS-CoV-2 vaccination. The receptor was derived from a human donor who had recovered from COVID-19. This chain connects TRBV19 to TRBJ1-5; 8 bases fit TRBD1. For the CDR3, the DNA is TGTGCCACCCTGGACAGGGCTAGGGGCAATCAGCCCCAGCATTTT. Encoded protein: CATLDRARGNQPQHF.